This is a list of T cell receptor beta chains from one sample in a study of blood T cell repertoires in COVID-19. The method was immunoSEQ multiplex PCR; TCRdb's version includes in-frame clones alone and lacks a portion of them. The sample includes about 470,000 clones, roughly nine tenths of them seen just once. Sequenced material: PBMCs or T cells enriched from blood (not recorded which). These receptors came from a woman in her late teens or twenties who had recovered from COVID-19. Each CDR3 is given with its conserved first and last residue. The D gene is left open where the match is weak. For some rows the clone size is stated as once, few or many, or as a class when expanded; others skip it.

TGCAGCGTTTCCGGACTACTCGATGAGCAGTTCTTC	CSVSGLLDEQFF	-	TRBV29-1	TRBJ2-1	-
TGTGCCTGGAGTCTTGGACTTAACTATGGCTACACCTTC	CAWSLGLNYGYTF	-	TRBV30	TRBJ1-2	-
TGTGCCAGCAGTTTATCGGGAGCGTACAATGAGCAGTTCTTC	CASSLSGAYNEQFF	-	TRBV27	TRBJ2-1	-
TGTGCCAGCCGACCCCCCGGACAGATTAGCACAGATACGCAGTATTTT	CASRPPGQISTDTQYF	-	TRBV5-5	TRBJ2-3	-
TGTGCCAGCAGCGGGGGGGCCTTGCTTCTTTATACGCAGTATTTT	CASSGGALLLYTQYF	-	TRBV7-9	TRBJ2-3	-
TGTGCCAGCAGCCTGGCAGCGAGCACCGGGGAGCTGTTTTTT	CASSLAASTGELFF	-	TRBV9	TRBJ2-2	-
TGTGCCAGCAGCTTGGTCACAGGGGGTAGCTCCTACGAGCAGTACTTC	CASSLVTGGSSYEQYF	-	TRBV11-2	TRBJ2-7	TRBD1
TGTGCCAGCACCGGGGGGCCGAGCACAGATACGCAGTATTTT	CASTGGPSTDTQYF	-	TRBV2	TRBJ2-3	-
TGTGCCAGCAGTGCAACTGTCCGGGATTGGGGCAACGTCCTGACTTTC	CASSATVRDWGNVLTF	-	TRBV2	TRBJ2-6	-
TGCAGTGCTAGACACAGGCATGGCTACACCTTC	CSARHRHGYTF	-	TRBV20-1	TRBJ1-2	-
TGTGCCAGCAGTGAAGCCCCGAGGGACAGCTCCGGGGCCCAGCATTTT	CASSEAPRDSSGAQHF	-	TRBV6-1	TRBJ1-5	TRBD1
TGCAGCGTTGGAGGCCCCACGGGCACTGAAGCTTTCTTT	CSVGGPTGTEAFF	-	TRBV29-1	TRBJ1-1	-
TGTGCCAGCAGTGACGGGTGGAGGTTCGCCGGGGAGCTGTTTTTT	CASSDGWRFAGELFF	-	TRBV25-1	TRBJ2-2	-
TGTGCCAGCAGCCAAGGTCGGCATAGCGGGGGTGGAGAGCAGTACTTC	CASSQGRHSGGGEQYF	few	TRBV14	TRBJ2-7	TRBD2
TGCAGCGTTGAAAAAGGGGACACAGATACGCAGTATTTT	CSVEKGDTDTQYF	-	TRBV29-1	TRBJ2-3	-